This TCR beta chain was identified in a study of T cell repertoires in cytomegalovirus infection. The CDR3 runs 15 residues. V lost 4 bases to trimming and J lost 2 bases, with 13 bases between them. The germline gives CDR1 KGHDR, CDR2 SFDVKD. With respect to this clonotype: Its target is not known.

Study-wide findings and caveats: Using cumulative public TCR beta family frequency, the authors identified those who carried CMV together with the relevant HLA. Clonotype analysis showed dominance of the ex vivo response by HLA-C-restricted CMV-specific TCR beta clonotypes.

TCRdb called the reads again in MiXCR, with one record for every CDR3 protein. This table holds 65,000 to 85,000 distinct CDR3 sequences, 28% found once. This sequence joins TRBV24-1 and TRBJ2-5; the D gene is possibly TRBD1 (6 bases). The sample here was CD8+ T cells from cultured PBMCs, taken from culture after CMV antigen stimulation. This receptor was taken from a human donor in good health (CMV status not recorded). Some clones in this sample may be carry-over from other donors' samples. The CDR3 DNA is TGTGCCACCAGTGACTCCGGACAGATTCAAGAGACCCAGTACTTC. This codes for CATSDSGQIQETQYF.